The entry below describes one TCR beta chain. Antigen unknown. The sample comes from a study of T cell responses to AZD1222 COVID-19 vaccine. CDR3 size: 17 residues. V gave up 5 bases and J gave up 0 bases; unmatched junction bases: 12. Germline CDR1 is KGHSH and CDR2 is LQKENI. The repertoire was sequenced with immunoSEQ multiplex PCR; TCRdb's copy has only in-frame clones and lacks some. The table records 90,000 to 130,000 clones, 87% of them present only once. Findings and caveats of the study: Sampling that yielded the repertoires occurred only after the peak T cell response. Donors in the cohort were predominantly white British and more often female, and clonal diversity was possibly underestimated.

Sample: peripheral blood, taken on day 0 of AZD1222 vaccination. This chain uses TRBV18 with TRBJ1-1; 7 bases map to TRBD1. The TCR comes from an adult in good health. CDR3 DNA: TGTGCCAGCTCATACGGCCGGACAGGAGCCATGAACACTGAAGCTTTCTTT. Its protein product is CASSYGRTGAMNTEAFF.